This T cell receptor beta chain was sequenced in a study of a mutant IDH1 vaccine in newly diagnosed glioma. Study-level information: Mean patient age was around 40 years; approximately 62% were male and about 40% female. Standard pretreatment was either radiotherapy, temozolomide, or, for most, radiochemotherapy with temozolomide. Findings and caveats of the study: Seemingly, pseudoprogression had no relation to changes in the top peripheral T cell clonotypes.

Comments on this clone: Its antigen is not identified.

Time point described: week 11, during vaccination. Every vaccine dose comprised 300 ug of mutant IDH1 20-mer peptide plus topical imiquimod. Deletions cut 4 bases from V and 4 bases from J, with 10 bases between. Germline V lookup: CDR1 MDHEN, CDR2 SYDVKM. The CDR3 has 14 amino acids. Repertoires were generated with immunoSEQ multiplex PCR, while TCRdb's copy carries only in-frame clones and drops some. The sample comprises more than 55,000 clones, roughly four fifths of which are singletons, and around 3.5% rests with the top ten. V gene TRBV28 combines with J gene TRBJ1-4; D is undetermined. The receptor was derived from a man aged 25-45 years with glioma. The sample was PBMCs, taken from a glioma patient whose treatment included an IDH1 peptide vaccine. The CDR3 DNA reads as TGTGCCAGCAGTTCAGGAGGGAGTAATGAAAAACTGTTTTTT. Translation gives CASSSGGSNEKLFF.